This TCR beta chain was identified during a study of cytomegalovirus exposure and HLA in healthy donors. To note about this clone: What it binds is not known.

CDR3 length: 12 amino acids. CDR1 and CDR2 from the germline V gene are GTSNPN and SVGIG (reference sequence). V was clipped by 7 bases and J by 3 bases, with 13 bases between them. Study-level findings and limits: Presence/absence analyses supposed approximately even sequencing depth among donors.

A multiplex PCR was run with 60 Vbeta primers and 13 Jbeta primers. Sequencing was performed with immunoSEQ multiplex PCR; in TCRdb, only in-frame clones are kept and a portion is missing. The sample yields some 140,000 clones, approximately 89% seen once. The receptor's source is a woman in her 30s in good health and CMV-seropositive. Specimen: PBMCs. The rearrangement joins TRBV30 to TRBJ2-7; D is perhaps TRBD2 (6 bases). CDR3 in amino acids: CAFGLTNYEQYF. The CDR3 DNA reads as TGTGCCTTCGGACTAACCAACTACGAGCAGTACTTC.